This entry features one TCR beta chain sequence. These data belong to a study of blood T cell repertoires in COVID-19. Study as a whole: The United States, Italy and Spain were the sources of the acute and convalescent COVID-19 samples.

The CDR3 covers 13 residues. Germline CDR1 KGHSH, CDR2 LQKENI. V was trimmed by 3 bases and J by 4 bases, leaving 7 bases between them. Assay used: immunoSEQ multiplex PCR; TCRdb lists only in-frame clones, some missing. The table includes 98,000 or so clones, roughly 86% detected once. The material sequenced was peripheral blood. The V and J genes are TRBV18 and TRBJ1-3, with no clear D. This clonotype was obtained from a woman aged 55-75 years in a cohort sampled during active or convalescent COVID-19. Here the CDR3 DNA reads TGTGCCAGCTCACCGAGACACGGAAACACCATATATTTT. Its translation is CASSPRHGNTIYF. The full variable domain, completed using reference TRBV18 and TRBJ1-3, is NAGVMQNPRHLVRRRGQEARLRCSPMKGHSHVYWYRQLPEEGLKFMVYLQKENIIDESGMPKERFSAEFPKEGPSILRIQQVVRGDSAAYFCASSPRHGNTIYFGEGSWLTVV.